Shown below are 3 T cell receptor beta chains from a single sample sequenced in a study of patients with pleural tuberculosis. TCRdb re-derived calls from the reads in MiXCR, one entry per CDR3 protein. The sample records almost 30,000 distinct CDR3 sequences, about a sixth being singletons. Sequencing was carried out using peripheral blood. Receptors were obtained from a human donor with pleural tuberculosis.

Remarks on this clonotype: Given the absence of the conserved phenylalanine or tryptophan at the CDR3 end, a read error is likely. CDR3 DNA: TGTGCCAGCAGCCGAGCGGCCACTGAAGCTTTCTCT. Its translation is CASSRAATEAFS. The chain joins TRBV14 to TRBJ1-1; D not certain. V lost 4 bases, J lost 4 bases, and 7 bases lay in between. The CDR3 extends over 12 amino acids. The germline gives CDR1 SGHDN, CDR2 FVKESK.

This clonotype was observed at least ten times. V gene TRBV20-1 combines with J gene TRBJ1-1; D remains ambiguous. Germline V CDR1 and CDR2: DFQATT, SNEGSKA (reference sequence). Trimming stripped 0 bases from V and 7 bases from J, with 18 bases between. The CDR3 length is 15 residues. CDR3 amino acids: CSARDPGWGSDEAFF. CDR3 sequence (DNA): TGCAGTGCTAGAGATCCGGGTTGGGGTTCGGATGAAGCTTTCTTT.

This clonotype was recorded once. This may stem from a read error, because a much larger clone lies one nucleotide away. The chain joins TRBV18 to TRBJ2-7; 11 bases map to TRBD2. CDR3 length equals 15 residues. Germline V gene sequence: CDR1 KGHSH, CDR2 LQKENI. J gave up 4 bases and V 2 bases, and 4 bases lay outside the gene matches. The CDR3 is CASSPGTSGIYEQYF. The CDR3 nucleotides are TGTGCCAGCTCACCAGGGACTAGCGGAATTTACGAGCAGTACTTC.